A single sample gave rise to the 20 T cell receptor beta chains below, sequenced in a study of T cell responses to AZD1222 COVID-19 vaccine. Profiling relied on immunoSEQ multiplex PCR, and the TCRdb table lists in-frame clones only, not all of them. Here the sample spans more than 120,000 clones, 90% being singletons. The specimen comprised peripheral blood, sampled 28 days after the second AZD1222 dose. Receptor source: an adult who received the AZD1222 COVID-19 vaccine.

CDR3 loop: CASSPLGLAVADTQYF. CDR3 DNA sequence: TGTGCCAGCAGCCCATTGGGACTAGCGGTCGCAGATACGCAGTATTTT. This sequence joins TRBV7-9 and TRBJ2-3; 11 positions match TRBD2. This CDR3 has 16 residues. The germline CDR1 and CDR2 sequences are SEHNR and FQNEAQ (reference sequence). J lost 4 bases, V lost 5 bases, and 8 bases had no gene match.

The chain employs TRBV5-4 and TRBJ2-1; 7 bases map to TRBD2. V shed 3 bases, J shed 3 bases, and the junction held 3 bases outside the gene matches. The CDR3 runs to 14 residues. In germline, CDR1 is SGHNT, CDR2 YYREEE (reference sequence). The CDR3 is CASSSSGDYNEQFF. The CDR3, as DNA: TGTGCCAGCAGCTCTAGCGGAGACTACAATGAGCAGTTCTTC.

The chain recombines TRBV5-4 with TRBJ1-6, with TRBD1 matching over 7 bases. The J segment lost 9 bases and the V segment lost 4 bases, leaving 13 bases of the junction unmatched. The CDR3 extends over 16 amino acids. The V gene's germline CDR1 is SGHNT and CDR2 YYREEE (reference sequence). CDR3 DNA sequence: TGTGCCAGCAGCGGCGCCCGGGTGCAGGGGGGTTCACCCCTCCACTTT. Its protein is CASSGARVQGGSPLHF.

V and J are TRBV2 and TRBJ1-1, with D tentatively TRBD1 (5 bases). The CDR3 loop spans 12 amino acids. CDR1 SNHLY and CDR2 FYNNEI come from the germline V gene. The V and J ends lost 4 bases and 10 bases respectively, with 13 bases between them. The CDR3 sequence is CASSAGTGGAFF. In DNA, the CDR3 is TGTGCCAGCAGTGCCGGGACGGGAGGAGCTTTCTTT. The entire variable domain, with the rest obtained from reference TRBV2 and TRBJ1-1, is as follows: EPEVTQTPSHQVTQMGQEVILRCVPISNHLYFYWYRQILGQKVEFLVSFYNNEISEKSEIFDDQFSVERPDGSNFTLKIRSTKLEDSAMYFCASSAGTGGAFFGQGTRLTVV.

The rearrangement joins TRBV5-1 to TRBJ2-5, with 9 bases aligning to TRBD2. CDR1 is SGHRS and CDR2 is YFSETQ in the germline V gene. V shed 0 bases, J shed 7 bases, and the junction held 7 bases outside the gene matches. The CDR3 spans 15 residues. The DNA for the CDR3 is TGCGCCAGCAGCTTGGAGGGTACTAGCGGGTTGACCCAGTACTTC. This gives the protein CASSLEGTSGLTQYF. Full variable domain (missing parts from reference TRBV5-1 and TRBJ2-5): KAGVTQTPRYLIKTRGQQVTLSCSPISGHRSVSWYQQTPGQGLQFLFEYFSETQRNKGNFPGRFSGRQFSNSRSEMNVSTLELGDSALYLCASSLEGTSGLTQYFGPGTRLLVL.

The chain recombines TRBV11-2 with TRBJ2-3, with D maybe TRBD1 (5 bases). Germline V gene sequence: CDR1 SGHAT, CDR2 FQNNGV. Trimming took 5 bases from V and 11 from J, leaving 14 bases between them. The CDR3 covers 12 residues. The CDR3 loop is CASSHQGIRQYF. The CDR3, as DNA: TGTGCCAGCAGCCACCAGGGCATTCGGCAGTATTTT.

This chain connects TRBV19 to TRBJ2-3; either TRBD1 or TRBD2 may supply D (5 bases each). CDR3 length: 13 residues. CDR1 is LNHDA, CDR2 SQIVND, per germline (reference sequence). Deletions cut 5 bases from V and 1 base from J, with 7 bases between. In nucleotides, the CDR3 is TGTGCCAGTAGTCCGGGGCGCACAGATACGCAGTATTTT. It yields the protein CASSPGRTDTQYF.

The chain carries TRBV30 and TRBJ2-5, with 7 positions matching TRBD1. This CDR3 contains 14 residues. Germline values: CDR1 GTSNPN, CDR2 SVGIG (reference sequence). Trimming at V came to 3 bases and at J to 4 bases, leaving 8 bases not matched to a gene. CDR3: CAWRKAGGGETQYF. Here the CDR3 DNA reads TGTGCCTGGAGAAAAGCAGGGGGTGGAGAGACCCAGTACTTC.

The chain employs TRBV6-1 and TRBJ2-3; D is ambiguous. The germline gives CDR1 MNHNS, CDR2 SASEGT. Trimming removed 3 bases at V and 2 bases at J, with 9 bases between. The length of the CDR3 is 14 residues. The CDR3 nucleotides read TGTGCCAGCAGTGAGAGAGCGCTCACAGATACGCAGTATTTT. It translates to CASSERALTDTQYF.

The rearrangement joins TRBV7-2 to TRBJ2-7; 7 positions match TRBD2. The trim removed 0 bases at V and 4 bases at J, leaving 3 bases unmatched. The CDR3 runs to 14 residues. Germline CDR1 reads SGHTA; CDR2 reads FQGNSA. In DNA, the CDR3 is TGTGCCAGCAGCTTAGCGGGAGGGAGGTACGAGCAGTACTTC. Its translation is CASSLAGGRYEQYF. The full variable domain, with the rest looked up from reference TRBV7-2 and TRBJ2-7, is GAGVSQSPSNKVTEKGKDVELRCDPISGHTALYWYRQSLGQGLEFLIYFQGNSAPDKSGLPSDRFSAERTGGSVSTLTIQRTQQEDSAVYLCASSLAGGRYEQYFGPGTRLTVT.

The rearrangement links TRBV28 to TRBJ1-4; D gene ambiguous. The V and J ends lost 6 bases and 0 bases respectively, with 11 bases between them. In germline, CDR1 is MDHEN, CDR2 SYDVKM. This CDR3 is built from 15 residues. CDR3 coding DNA: TGTGCCAGCAGCGGCGGTGTTACAACTAATGAAAAACTGTTTTTT. It yields the protein CASSGGVTTNEKLFF.

J is TRBJ1-6 and V is TRBV5-4; TRBD1 matches at 10 bases. V was pared by 0 bases and J by 10 bases, with 4 bases of the junction left unmatched. CDR3 length: 15 amino acids. Germline V lookup: CDR1 SGHNT, CDR2 YYREEE (reference sequence). The CDR3 is CASSLATGGASPLHF. In DNA form, the CDR3 reads TGTGCCAGCAGCTTGGCGACAGGGGGCGCCTCACCCCTCCACTTT.

The chain recombines TRBV14 with TRBJ1-3; D gene unclear. Germline V CDR1 and CDR2: SGHDN, FVKESK. Trimming stripped 4 bases from V and 4 bases from J, with 14 bases between. The CDR3 has 15 amino acids. Written as DNA, the CDR3 is TGTGCCAGCAGCCCCCGGCCTCTGGTGGGAAACACCATATATTTT. The encoded protein is CASSPRPLVGNTIYF.

This clone was seen more than once but under ten times. The rearrangement uses TRBV6-1 and TRBJ1-2, with D perhaps matching TRBD1 (6 bases). CDR3 length: 15 amino acids. Germline V gene sequence: CDR1 MNHNS, CDR2 SASEGT. Trimming removed 1 base at V and 3 bases at J, with 12 bases between. The CDR3 DNA reads TGTGCCAGCAGTGAAGTGGGGGGGCCCTACTATGGCTACACCTTC. It yields the protein CASSEVGGPYYGYTF.

This chain connects TRBV28 to TRBJ1-5; TRBD1 might be the D (5 bases). The V gene lost 3 bases and the J gene lost 2 bases, with 14 bases spanning the gap. This CDR3 contains 16 residues. Germline CDR1 MDHEN, CDR2 SYDVKM. Here the CDR3 DNA reads TGTGCCAGCAGTTTGGCCCGGGGGTACGGCAATCAGCCCCAGCATTTT. As protein: CASSLARGYGNQPQHF.

This chain uses TRBV18 with TRBJ1-3; maybe TRBD1 (5 bases). The germline gives CDR1 KGHSH, CDR2 LQKENI. V was clipped by 6 bases and J by 4 bases, with 31 bases between them. CDR3 length: 20 residues. The CDR3 DNA reads TGTGCCAGCTCCCCGAATCTCAAAGCGGACATTATTATAGGAGGAAACACCATATATTTT. It translates to CASSPNLKADIIIGGNTIYF.

This clone was counted a single time. The chain couples TRBV7-9 to TRBJ1-3; no clear D gene. CDR1 is SEHNR, CDR2 FQNEAQ, per germline (reference sequence). The CDR3 totals 15 residues. The V gene lost 2 bases and the J gene lost 2 bases, with 10 bases spanning the gap. Here the CDR3 reads CASSLIPGAGNTIYF. For the CDR3, the DNA is TGTGCCAGCAGCTTAATCCCTGGGGCTGGAAACACCATATATTTT.

The chain combines TRBV5-4 with TRBJ1-4; 8 bases line up with TRBD1. This CDR3 comprises 16 residues. Germline assignment: CDR1 SGHNT and CDR2 YYREEE (reference sequence). V gave up 2 bases and J gave up 3 bases; unmatched junction bases: 6. The CDR3 region is CASSFYQTGANEKLFF. The DNA for the CDR3 is TGTGCCAGCAGCTTTTACCAGACAGGGGCTAATGAAAAACTGTTTTTT.

The gene calls are TRBV7-8 and TRBJ1-6; D is unclear. The CDR3 runs to 17 residues. Germline V lookup: CDR1 SGHVS, CDR2 FQNEAQ. The V end lost 5 bases, the J end lost 0 bases, and 14 bases lay between the germline ends. The CDR3 reads CASSPGRTSSYNSPLHF. The CDR3 bases are TGTGCCAGCAGCCCCGGAAGAACGAGCTCCTATAATTCACCCCTCCACTTT.

This clone showed up just a few times. The J gene is TRBJ2-7, the V gene TRBV7-8; 10 bases line up with TRBD1. The germline V gene has CDR1 SGHVS and CDR2 FQNEAQ. The length of the CDR3 is 14 residues. The trim removed 5 bases at V and 2 bases at J, leaving 3 bases unmatched. The CDR3 bases are TGTGCCAGCAGCGAGACAGGGGGCACCTACGAGCAGTACGTC. It is translated as CASSETGGTYEQYV.